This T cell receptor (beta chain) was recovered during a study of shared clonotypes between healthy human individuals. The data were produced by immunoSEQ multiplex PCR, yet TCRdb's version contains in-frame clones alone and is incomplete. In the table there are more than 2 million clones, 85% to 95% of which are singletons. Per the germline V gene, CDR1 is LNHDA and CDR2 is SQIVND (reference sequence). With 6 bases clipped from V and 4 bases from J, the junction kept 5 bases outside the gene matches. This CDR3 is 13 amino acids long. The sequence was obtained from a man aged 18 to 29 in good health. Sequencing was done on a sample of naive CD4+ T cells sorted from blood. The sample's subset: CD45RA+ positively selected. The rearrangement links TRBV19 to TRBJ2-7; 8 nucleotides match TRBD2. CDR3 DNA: TGTGCCAGTAGGAATAGCGGGACTTACGAGCAGTACTTC. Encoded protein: CASRNSGTYEQYF.